These 19 T cell receptor beta chains were sequenced from one sample in a study of cytomegalovirus exposure and HLA in healthy donors. It was with 60 Vbeta and 13 Jbeta primers that the PCR ran. Sequencing was performed with immunoSEQ multiplex PCR; in TCRdb, only in-frame clones are kept and a portion is missing. The table records hundreds of thousands of clones, more than 75% of them present only once. Sequenced sample: PBMCs. These TCRs come from a man aged 35 to 55 in good health and CMV-seropositive.

This rearrangement joins TRBV7-9 to TRBJ2-3, with 12 bases fitting TRBD2. The CDR3 spans 17 residues. From germline, CDR1 is SEHNR and CDR2 FQNEAQ (reference sequence). With V trimmed by 3 bases and J by 3 bases, 7 bases remained unmatched. The CDR3 nucleotides are TGTGCCAGCAGCTTGAGAACTAGCGGGAGGATGACAGATACGCAGTATTTT. Translation gives CASSLRTSGRMTDTQYF. Complete variable domain (other parts from reference TRBV7-9 and TRBJ2-3): DTGVSQNPRHKITKRGQNVTFRCDPISEHNRLYWYRQTLGQGPEFLTYFQNEAQLEKSRLLSDRFSAERPKGSFSTLEIQRTEQGDSAMYLCASSLRTSGRMTDTQYFGPGTRLTVL.

The rearrangement joins TRBV30 to TRBJ2-1; 10 bases are shared with TRBD2. J lost 12 bases, V lost 3 bases, and 11 bases had no gene match. The CDR3 loop spans 14 amino acids. Germline V gene sequence: CDR1 GTSNPN, CDR2 SVGIG (reference sequence). The CDR3: CAWRPPSGRPGQFF. The CDR3 bases are TGTGCCTGGAGACCCCCTAGCGGGAGACCTGGGCAGTTCTTC.

The V and J genes are TRBV11-2 and TRBJ2-7, with 7 bases identical to TRBD2. This CDR3 is 14 amino acids long. Trimming at V came to 5 bases and at J to 2 bases, leaving 6 bases not matched to a gene. The germline V gene has CDR1 SGHAT and CDR2 FQNNGV. Written as DNA, the CDR3 is TGTGCCAGCAGCAACCCTACTAGCGCCTACGAGCAGTACGTC. It specifies CASSNPTSAYEQYV.

This sequence joins TRBV7-2 and TRBJ1-2, with a possible D match to TRBD1 (6 bases). From germline, CDR1 is SGHTA and CDR2 FQGNSA. The CDR3 runs to 15 residues. V was shortened by 3 bases and J by 7 bases, with 18 bases between the two germline ends. Here the CDR3 reads CASSFGQGIRGGYTF. CDR3 nucleotides: TGTGCCAGCAGCTTTGGGCAGGGGATTCGAGGTGGCTACACCTTC.

V and J are TRBV11-3 and TRBJ2-1; no definite D call. V was clipped by 3 bases and J by 0 bases, with 9 bases between them. Per the germline V gene, CDR1 is SGHNT and CDR2 is YENEEA. There are 15 residues in the CDR3. This CDR3 reads CASSLGPSSYNEQFF. In nucleotides, the CDR3 is TGTGCCAGCAGCTTGGGCCCGAGCTCCTACAATGAGCAGTTCTTC.

The chain employs TRBV29-1 and TRBJ2-6; possibly TRBD1 for D (5 bases). Germline CDR1 is SQVTM and CDR2 is ANQGSEA. Trimming removed 6 bases from V and 0 bases from J, with 6 bases in between. The CDR3 extends over 13 amino acids. The CDR3 is CSVGASGANVLTF. CDR3 bases: TGCAGCGTAGGGGCCTCTGGGGCCAACGTCCTGACTTTC.

The chain uses TRBV18 and TRBJ2-1; possible D gene TRBD2, 6 bases. V was shortened by 6 bases and J by 7 bases, with 10 bases between the two germline ends. This CDR3 has 12 amino acids. Germline CDR1 is KGHSH and CDR2 is LQKENI. CDR3 coding DNA: TGTGCCAGCTCTCCAGGGAGGAATGAGCAGTTCTTC. Translated: CASSPGRNEQFF. Combining the CDR3 with reference TRBV18 and TRBJ2-1 gives the whole variable domain NAGVMQNPRHLVRRRGQEARLRCSPMKGHSHVYWYRQLPEEGLKFMVYLQKENIIDESGMPKERFSAEFPKEGPSILRIQQVVRGDSAAYFCASSPGRNEQFFGPGTRLTVL.

The chain joins TRBV7-8 to TRBJ2-3, with 12 bases aligning to TRBD2. Unmatched junction bases numbered 5, after V lost 5 bases and J lost 5 bases. The germline CDR1 and CDR2 sequences are SGHVS and FQNEAQ. CDR3 length equals 15 residues. The CDR3 DNA follows: TGTGCCAGCAGCCCCCTAGCGGGAGGGAGAGATACGCAGTATTTT. Amino acids: CASSPLAGGRDTQYF.

The V call is TRBV6-1, the J call TRBJ2-7; 8 bases line up with TRBD2. V shed 2 bases and J 1 base; nucleotides not matched to a gene: 7. Germline-derived CDR1 and CDR2 are MNHNS and SASEGT. CDR3 size: 16 residues. CDR3: CASSEWASGLSYEQYF. DNA of the CDR3: TGTGCCAGCAGTGAATGGGCTAGCGGGCTATCCTACGAGCAGTACTTC.

The chain joins TRBV7-6 to TRBJ2-3; 9 bases map to TRBD2. CDR1 is SGHVS, CDR2 FNYEAQ, per germline. Losses at the gene ends were 4 bases for V and 5 bases for J; bases not matched to a gene: 7. This CDR3 is 15 amino acids long. The DNA of the CDR3 is TGTGCCAGCAGCTGGACTAGCGCTGGGGGAGATACGCAGTATTTT. Translating gives CASSWTSAGGDTQYF.

This clone has just a few counts. This chain joins TRBV13 and TRBJ2-7; a possible D gene is TRBD1 (5 bases). Germline CDR1 and CDR2: PRHDT and FYEKMQ (reference sequence). There are 13 residues in the CDR3. V shed 4 bases and J shed 5 bases, with 12 bases lying between them. Here the CDR3 DNA reads TGTGCCAGCAGCTACCTTGGGGCGCACGAGCAGTACTTC. Its translation is CASSYLGAHEQYF.

The chain joins TRBV30 to TRBJ2-2, with 7 bases that match TRBD2. The length of the CDR3 is 16 residues. The germline V gene encodes CDR1 GTSNPN and CDR2 SVGIG (reference sequence). Trimming cost V 0 bases and J 5 bases; bases outside gene matches: 9. Here the CDR3 DNA reads TGTGCCTGGAGTGTGGGGGAGGGCCCGTCTACCGGGGAGCTGTTTTTT. Protein product: CAWSVGEGPSTGELFF. Filled out from reference TRBV30 and TRBJ2-2, the complete variable domain reads SQTIHQWPATLVQPVGSPLSLECTVEGTSNPNLYWYRQAAGRGLQLLFYSVGIGQISSEVPQNLSASRPQDRQFILSSKKLLLSDSGFYLCAWSVGEGPSTGELFFGEGSRLTVL.

This chain links TRBV30 with TRBJ1-4, with 7 bases lining up with TRBD1. The CDR3 extends over 15 amino acids. The V gene end was trimmed by 5 bases and the J gene end by 3 bases; junction bases not matched to a gene: 9. Germline lookup yields CDR1 GTSNPN and CDR2 SVGIG (reference sequence). The CDR3 DNA reads as TGTGCCTGGCACGATCCGGGACAGCCTAATGAAAAACTGTTTTTT. As protein: CAWHDPGQPNEKLFF.

This clone was observed once. V usage is TRBV5-6 and J usage is TRBJ1-2; tentatively, D is TRBD1 (6 bases). V lost 4 bases, J lost 2 bases, and 15 bases lay in between. Germline V gene data show CDR1 as SGHDT and CDR2 as YYEEEE. The CDR3 extends over 15 amino acids. DNA of the CDR3: TGTGCCAGCAGCCCCTACAGGGCCGGGAACTATGGCTACACCTTC. Its protein product is CASSPYRAGNYGYTF.

The V call is TRBV27, the J call TRBJ1-1, with 8 bases identical to TRBD1. The CDR3 spans 15 residues. With V trimmed by 4 bases and J by 6 bases, 10 bases remained unmatched. Germline V gene sequence: CDR1 MNHEY, CDR2 SMNVEV (reference sequence). CDR3 DNA sequence: TGTGCCAGCAGTTCCCGGGACAGGCCGTTCCCTGAAGCTTTCTTT. Translation gives CASSSRDRPFPEAFF.

This clone was seen only once. The gene calls are TRBV9 and TRBJ1-4; TRBD1 aligns across 8 bases. Trimming removed 2 bases from V and 5 bases from J; junction bases left unmatched: 5. Germline CDR1 is SGDLS and CDR2 is YYNGEE. The CDR3 contains 15 residues. Written as DNA, the CDR3 is TGTGCCAGCAGCGTGACAGGGGAATTCAATGAAAAACTGTTTTTT. This gives the protein CASSVTGEFNEKLFF. Using reference TRBV9 and TRBJ1-4 for the parts outside the CDR3, the full variable domain is DSGVTQTPKHLITATGQRVTLRCSPRSGDLSVYWYQQSLDQGLQFLIQYYNGEERAKGNILERFSAQQFPDLHSELNLSSLELGDSALYFCASSVTGEFNEKLFFGSGTQLSVL.

The J gene is TRBJ2-3, the V gene TRBV28; TRBD2 is a possible D gene (5 bases). V dropped 4 bases and J dropped 5 bases, with 13 bases sitting between them. CDR1 MDHEN and CDR2 SYDVKM come from the germline V gene. CDR3 size: 14 residues. The CDR3 here is CASSSAGLGDTQYF. For the CDR3, the DNA is TGTGCCAGCAGTTCGGCGGGCCTAGGAGATACGCAGTATTTT.

The genes are TRBV5-6 and TRBJ2-3; TRBD2 agrees at 9 bases. Unmatched junction bases numbered 3, after V lost 3 bases and J lost 4 bases. The CDR3 covers 14 residues. Germline V gene sequence: CDR1 SGHDT, CDR2 YYEEEE. Written as DNA, the CDR3 is TGTGCCAGCAGCTCGGGACTAGCTGCAGATACGCAGTATTTT. The encoded protein is CASSSGLAADTQYF. The whole variable domain, filled in from reference TRBV5-6 and TRBJ2-3, reads DAGVTQSPTHLIKTRGQQVTLRCSPKSGHDTVSWYQQALGQGPQFIFQYYEEEERQRGNFPDRFSGHQFPNYSSELNVNALLLGDSALYLCASSSGLAADTQYFGPGTRLTVL.

The chain couples TRBV7-9 to TRBJ1-4; the match to TRBD1 covers 7 bases. In germline, CDR1 is SEHNR, CDR2 FQNEAQ (reference sequence). The junction had 4 bases not matched to a gene; V was cut back by 1 base and J by 8 bases. The CDR3 length is 14 residues. The CDR3 coding sequence is TGTGCCAGCAGCTTAGAGCTAGGGGGCGAAAAACTGTTTTTT. It specifies CASSLELGGEKLFF.